These T cell receptor beta chains were read from a single sample in a study of blood T cell repertoires in COVID-19. Libraries were prepared by immunoSEQ multiplex PCR; TCRdb keeps only in-frame clonotypes and omits some of them. This sample carries about 160,000 clones, approximately 86% of them seen once, and the ten largest clones take 7%. Sequencing input: peripheral blood. The receptor source for this set is a woman aged 40 to 49 with COVID-19, enrolled during active disease. Each CDR3 is given with its conserved first and last residue. The order of the fields is clone size, V gene, J gene, CDR3 protein. A row's size may be missing; if present it is once, few, many or a size class.

>.|TRBV2|TRBJ2-1
CANPGVESYNEQFF
>.|TRBV6-2/TRBV6-3|TRBJ2-1
CASSLWENEQFF
>.|TRBV21-1|TRBJ2-3
CASSKASGGEGADTQYF
>.|TRBV11-3|TRBJ2-3
CASSPNAGGPGTQYF
>.|TRBV16|TRBJ2-7
CASSPTRVAYEQYF
>once|TRBV7-2|TRBJ1-6
CASSLSASHYNSPLHF
>.|TRBV4-2|TRBJ2-1
CASSRPTSGGYNEQFF
>once|TRBV21-1|TRBJ1-6
CASSKCCKWEKDRDRDNSPLHF
>.|TRBV19|TRBJ2-2
CASIQSTREYKFGELFF
>.|TRBV4-2|TRBJ2-2
CASRTRGTGELFF
>once|TRBV5-6|TRBJ2-1
CASSFRRAGPSKYNEQFF
>few|TRBV19|TRBJ1-1
CASSIAENTEAFF
>few|TRBV9|TRBJ1-3
CASSQGGSRGNTIYF
>.|TRBV18|TRBJ1-1
CASSPPSTPEAFF
>.|TRBV7-3|TRBJ2-2
CASSAVPRGGATGELFF
>.|TRBV11-2|TRBJ2-1
CASSLVGGSRRDEQFF
>.|TRBV30|TRBJ1-4
CAWSGQALTEKLFF
>.|TRBV3-1/TRBV3-2|TRBJ1-5
CASSQVGGQPQHF
>.|TRBV3-1/TRBV3-2|TRBJ1-3
CASSQRQSGNTIYF
>.|TRBV2|TRBJ1-4
CASSRQGLTNEKLFF
>few|TRBV3-1/TRBV3-2|TRBJ1-4
CASSPNGEKLFF
>.|TRBV4-2|TRBJ1-1
CASSRLGDLNTEAFF
>.|TRBV27|TRBJ2-5
CASGPRETQYF
>.|TRBV25-1|TRBJ2-2
CASSDTGQSVGELFF
>.|TRBV11-2|TRBJ2-1
CASRLAPYNEQFF
>.|TRBV10-3|TRBJ1-2
CAISDFRDSDGYTF
>.|TRBV18|TRBJ1-1
CASSAGTGLNTEAFF
>.|TRBV6-2/TRBV6-3|TRBJ2-7
CASSYTRDRGQEQYF
>.|TRBV4-2|TRBJ1-2
CASSLYRGGGLGGYTF
>once|TRBV9|TRBJ2-1
CASSTRQGPNNEQFF
>.|TRBV27|TRBJ2-7
CASRSAGAGYEQYF
>few|TRBV24-1|TRBJ2-1
CATSDLSSGSINEQFF
>.|TRBV6-5|TRBJ2-7
CASGGGTRGYEQYF
>.|TRBV7-9|TRBJ1-1
CASSLVYAEAFF
>.|TRBV4-1|TRBJ1-5
CASSQAIQGANQPQHF
>.|TRBV11-2|TRBJ1-1
CASTRTGNTEAFF
>.|TRBV7-8|TRBJ2-1
CASSLNPRLAGYNEQFF
>.|TRBV4-1|TRBJ1-1
CASSLLQGVRNTEAFF
>.|TRBV7-9|TRBJ1-2
CASSLGTGDYGYTF
>.|TRBV7-9|TRBJ2-5
CASSLETQYF
>.|TRBV2|TRBJ1-4
CASRRTWNEKLFF
>once|TRBV18|TRBJ2-1
CASSPPGLSEQFF
>.|TRBV7-6|TRBJ2-3
CASSLVSGGDFSKGDTQYF